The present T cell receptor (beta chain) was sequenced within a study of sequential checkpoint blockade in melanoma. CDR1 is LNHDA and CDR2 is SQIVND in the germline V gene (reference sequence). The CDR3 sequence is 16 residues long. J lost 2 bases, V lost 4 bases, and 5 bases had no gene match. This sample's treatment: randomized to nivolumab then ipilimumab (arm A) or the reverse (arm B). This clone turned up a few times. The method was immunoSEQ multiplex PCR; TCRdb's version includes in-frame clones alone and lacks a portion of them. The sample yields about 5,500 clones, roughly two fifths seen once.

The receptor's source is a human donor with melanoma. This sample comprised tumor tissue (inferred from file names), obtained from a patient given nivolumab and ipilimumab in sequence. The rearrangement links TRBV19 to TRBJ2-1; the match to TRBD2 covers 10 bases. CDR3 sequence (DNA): TGTGCCAGTAGTACTTTAGCGGGAGGCCCCTACAATGAGCAGTTCTTC. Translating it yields CASSTLAGGPYNEQFF.